These T cell receptor beta chains were read from a single sample in a study of T cell repertoires in cytomegalovirus infection. TCRdb fed the reads into MiXCR, producing one record per CDR3 protein. Among roughly 200,000 distinct CDR3 sequences, approximately 38% were seen once, and the ten largest hold 59%. No antigen has been identified for these receptors. The material sequenced was CD8+ T cells from cultured PBMCs, taken from culture after CMV antigen stimulation. The source is a human donor in good health (CMV status not recorded). Some clones in this sample may be carry-over from other donors' samples. CDR3s include the opening cysteine and the closing phenylalanine or tryptophan. The D gene is left open where the match is weak. Clone size is not always given. Where it is, it says once, few, many or a class for expanded clones.

V gene	J gene	D gene	clone size	CDR3 DNA	CDR3 protein
TRBV28	TRBJ2-1	TRBD2	few	TGTGCCAGCAGTTTGACTAGCAGTAGCTCCTACAATGAGCAGTTCTTC	CASSLTSSSSYNEQFF
TRBV27	TRBJ2-3	NA	few	TGTGCCACCACCCGGGGATATACGCAGTATTTT	CATTRGYTQYF
TRBV11-2	TRBJ1-2	NA	many	TGTGCCAGCAGCTTACGGGGCTATGGCTACACCTTC	CASSLRGYGYTF
TRBV28	TRBJ2-7	NA	NA	TGTGCCAGCAGTTTGTACACAGGGTTAGGTGAGCAGTACTTC	CASSLYTGLGEQYF
TRBV19	TRBJ1-1	NA	few	TGTGCCAGTAGTATGTATGGGGGAAACACTGAAGCTTTCTTT	CASSMYGGNTEAFF
TRBV7-2	TRBJ2-1	TRBD1	many	TGTGCCAGCAGCACAGACAGGGATCCCTACAATGAGCAGTTCTTC	CASSTDRDPYNEQFF
TRBV11-3	TRBJ2-3	TRBD1	NA	TGTGCCAGCAGCTTATTTTGGACAGGGTTGTATTTT	CASSLFWTGLYF
TRBV4-1	TRBJ1-5	TRBD1	NA	TGCGCCAGCAGCCGAGCTACAGGGGGCAATCAGCCCCAGCATTTT	CASSRATGGNQPQHF
TRBV4-2	TRBJ2-1	TRBD2	NA	TGTGCCAGCAAGGGACTAGCGGGAACGCAGTTCTTC	CASKGLAGTQFF
TRBV11-2	TRBJ2-3	NA	NA	TGTGCCAGCAGCCACAGCTCGCCTGAAACAGATACGCAGTATTTT	CASSHSSPETDTQYF
TRBV4-2	TRBJ2-4	TRBD2	NA	TGTGCCAGCAACTCGCTACTAGCGGGGGGTGGGGCCAAAAACATTCAGTACTTC	CASNSLLAGGGAKNIQYF
TRBV28	TRBJ2-1	TRBD1	few	TGTGCCAGCAGTCGACAGGGTGGCAATGAGCAGTTCTTC	CASSRQGGNEQFF
TRBV12-3/TRBV12-4	TRBJ2-5	NA	NA	TGTGCCAGCAGTGCGCCTCGGACCTCTTGGGGTGAGACCCAGTACTTC	CASSAPRTSWGETQYF
TRBV4-1	TRBJ2-5	NA	few	TGCGCCAGCAGCCAAGACCTGCTGGGGAACCAAGAGACCCAGTACTTC	CASSQDLLGNQETQYF
TRBV7-8	TRBJ2-5	TRBD2	few	TGTGCCAGCAGCACCCGACTAGCGGGGGGGAACGAGGGAGAGACCCAGTACTTC	CASSTRLAGGNEGETQYF
TRBV4-1	TRBJ2-7	NA	NA	TGCGCCAGCAGCCTCCGGGACCACGAGCAGTACTTC	CASSLRDHEQYF
TRBV13	TRBJ1-2	NA	NA	TGTGCCAGCAGCGGATCAGGAGCCTATGGCTACACCTTC	CASSGSGAYGYTF
TRBV9	TRBJ1-1	NA	few	TGTGCCAGCAGACAGGGTCTTGGGGGGAACACTGAAGCTTTCTTT	CASRQGLGGNTEAFF
TRBV7-2	TRBJ2-7	NA	NA	TGTGCCAGCAGCCAATGGGGTTACGAGCAGTACTTC	CASSQWGYEQYF
TRBV7-9	TRBJ2-3	TRBD1	NA	TGTGCCAGCAGCCCCCGACAGGGTAGCACAGATACGCAGTATTTT	CASSPRQGSTDTQYF
TRBV5-3	TRBJ2-3	NA	few	TGTGCCAGCAGCTTGGGTCAGGCCTGGAGGGATACGCAGTATTTT	CASSLGQAWRDTQYF
TRBV28	TRBJ2-3	NA	many	TGTGCCAGCAGTTTCACAGATACGCAGTATTTT	CASSFTDTQYF
TRBV5-1	TRBJ2-1	TRBD1	NA	TGCGCCAGCAGCCAAGGGACAGGCGATTTAGATGAGCAGTTCTTC	CASSQGTGDLDEQFF
TRBV2	TRBJ2-1	TRBD1	NA	TGTGCCAGCAGTGAATTTGGGACAGGTAACAATGAGCAGTTCTTC	CASSEFGTGNNEQFF
TRBV27	TRBJ2-7	TRBD1	NA	TGTGCCAGCAGTTTTCAGGCAGAGGGGGCCCTCTCCTACGAGCAGTACTTC	CASSFQAEGALSYEQYF
TRBV12-3/TRBV12-4	TRBJ2-4	TRBD2	few	TGTGCCAGCAGTGCGACTAGCGGCACAGCCAAAAACATTCAGTACTTC	CASSATSGTAKNIQYF
TRBV7-9	TRBJ2-5	TRBD1	NA	TGTGCCAGCAGCCGGACAGGTCAAGAGACCCAGTACTTC	CASSRTGQETQYF
TRBV7-8	TRBJ2-2	TRBD1	few	TGTGCCAGCAGCTTAAGACCGGGACAGGGGATCTCCGGGGAGCTGTTTTTT	CASSLRPGQGISGELFF
TRBV7-3	TRBJ1-2	TRBD1	NA	TGTGCCAGCAGCTTAAGCGGAGGGGGCGACGGCTACACCTTC	CASSLSGGGDGYTF
TRBV12-3/TRBV12-4	TRBJ1-1	NA	NA	TGTGCCAGCAGTTACGCCGGGACGGGGATGAACACTGAAGCTTTCTTT	CASSYAGTGMNTEAFF
TRBV5-4	TRBJ1-2	NA	NA	TGTGCCAGCAGCCCAAAAGGGGCGCAAAACTATGGCTACACCTTC	CASSPKGAQNYGYTF
TRBV7-2	TRBJ1-5	NA	NA	TGTGCCAGCAGAACAACGGGGACCGCCGGTAGCAATCAGCCCCAGCATTTT	CASRTTGTAGSNQPQHF
TRBV7-2	TRBJ2-1	TRBD2	NA	TGTGCCAGCAGCCCTCTGACTAGACTAGCGGGGGGCTCCTACAATGAGCAGTTCTTC	CASSPLTRLAGGSYNEQFF
TRBV7-3	TRBJ1-6	TRBD1	few	TGTGCCAGCAGGTCGGGACAGAGCAATTCACCCCTCCACTTT	CASRSGQSNSPLHF
TRBV7-4	TRBJ1-1	NA	once	TGTGCCAGCAGACCTGGACAGAGTGAAGCTTTCTTT	CASRPGQSEAFF
TRBV7-9	TRBJ1-1	NA	NA	TGTGCCAGCAGCCCCATTAACACTGAAGCTTTCTTT	CASSPINTEAFF
TRBV7-6	TRBJ2-7	TRBD1	NA	TGTGCCAGCAGCTCCGGACAGGGGGCTTCCTACGAGCAGTACTTC	CASSSGQGASYEQYF
TRBV19	TRBJ2-7	NA	NA	TGTGCCAGTAGTATGAGCTACTCCTACGAGCAGTACTTC	CASSMSYSYEQYF
TRBV27	TRBJ1-4	NA	few	TGTGCCAGCAGTGCCAGGGACCGTGCTAATGAAAAACTGTTTTTT	CASSARDRANEKLFF
TRBV27	TRBJ2-5	TRBD2	NA	TGTGCCAGCAGTTACCGGGGACTAGCGGGAGAGACCCAGTACTTC	CASSYRGLAGETQYF
TRBV11-1	TRBJ2-1	NA	NA	TGTGCCAGCAGGACCCTAGTGGAAGAGCAGTTCTTC	CASRTLVEEQFF
TRBV7-6	TRBJ1-1	NA	NA	TGTGCCAGCAGCTTAGTAACTGAAGATTTCTTT	CASSLVTEDFF
TRBV4-1	TRBJ1-1	TRBD1	few	TGCGCCAGCAGCCCCAGGGGGGGGGACACTGAAGCTTTCTTT	CASSPRGGDTEAFF
TRBV7-2	TRBJ2-3	NA	few	TGTGCCAGCAGTTCCTTCACAGATACGCAGTATTTT	CASSSFTDTQYF
TRBV7-9	TRBJ1-4	TRBD1	few	TGTGCCAGCAGCCCGAGGACAGGGGATGAAAAACTGTTTTTT	CASSPRTGDEKLFF
TRBV28	TRBJ2-1	NA	NA	TGTGCCAGCAAGCCTATCGGGACTCTCCCGTTTTATGCCTACAATGAGCAGTTCTTC	CASKPIGTLPFYAYNEQFF
TRBV7-4	TRBJ1-5	TRBD1	NA	TGTGCCAGCAGCTTAGCGGGCAGGGGGCCATATAGCAATCAGCCCCAGCATTTT	CASSLAGRGPYSNQPQHF